What follows are 15 T cell receptor beta chains derived from one specimen sequenced in a study of lymphopenia after photon versus proton radiotherapy. Profiling relied on immunoSEQ multiplex PCR, and the TCRdb table lists in-frame clones only, not all of them. The sample carries 20,000 to 30,000 clones, more than 80% recorded once. This sample comprised peripheral blood, obtained from a patient treated with photon-based radiotherapy. These receptors all stem from a man aged 35 to 55 with gastric cancer.

The chain is built from TRBV18 and TRBJ2-3; 11 bases map to TRBD2. Trimming cost V 4 bases and J 6 bases; bases outside gene matches: 9. Germline assignment: CDR1 KGHSH and CDR2 LQKENI. The CDR3 is 16 residues long. CDR3 sequence: CASSLTSGVMPDTQYF. In DNA, the CDR3 is TGTGCCAGCTCACTGACTAGCGGGGTTATGCCGGATACGCAGTATTTT.

V usage is TRBV30 and J usage is TRBJ1-4; possibly TRBD1 for D (6 bases). Germline V gene sequence: CDR1 GTSNPN, CDR2 SVGIG (reference sequence). Trimming left V 8 bases short and J 6 bases short, with 13 bases between. The CDR3 contains 12 residues. DNA of the CDR3: TGTGCCGTGACAGGTTCTGATGAAAAACTGTTTTTT. As protein: CAVTGSDEKLFF.

The rearrangement links TRBV10-3 to TRBJ2-5, with no clear D. With the DNA end fitting TRBJ2-7 better, the J assignment may be wrong. Per the germline V gene, CDR1 is ENHRY and CDR2 is SYGVKD. CDR3 length equals 14 residues. CDR3 nucleotide sequence: TGTGCCATCAGTGAGTCCACTAACCCCTACGAGCAGTACTTC. Amino acids: CAISESTNPYEQYF.

The gene calls are TRBV6-1 and TRBJ2-2; no reliable D call. Germline V gene sequence: CDR1 MNHNS, CDR2 SASEGT. The CDR3 covers 15 residues. Between the trimmed V and J ends, which lost 0 bases and 2 bases, there was a span of 7 bases. CDR3 amino acids: CASSEAFFNTGELFF. In DNA form, the CDR3 reads TGTGCCAGCAGTGAAGCTTTCTTTAACACCGGGGAGCTGTTTTTT.

The chain carries TRBV4-2 and TRBJ1-6, with D unclear. CDR1 is LGHNA, CDR2 YNFKEQ, per germline. The CDR3 runs to 16 residues. The ends were cut back, 0 bases at V and 9 bases at J, with 15 bases in the middle. Written as DNA, the CDR3 is TGTGCCAGCAGCCAAGATCAGGCGGTACGTACTTCACCCCTCCACTTT. Its translation: CASSQDQAVRTSPLHF.

The chain couples TRBV4-1 to TRBJ1-2; 10 bases are shared with TRBD1. Germline assignment: CDR1 MGHRA and CDR2 YSYEKL. The CDR3 sequence is 14 residues long. The J segment lost 7 bases and the V segment lost 2 bases, leaving 4 bases of the junction unmatched. The CDR3 coding sequence is TGCGCCAGCAGCCAACCGACAGGGGGCGGTGGCTACACCTTC. Translating gives CASSQPTGGGGYTF.

The count of this clone is one. The chain uses TRBV6-5 and TRBJ2-7; TRBD1 matches at 7 bases. Per germline, CDR1 MNHEY and CDR2 SVGAGI. This CDR3 comprises 13 residues. Trimming removed 3 bases from V and 3 bases from J; junction bases left unmatched: 2. CDR3 residues: CASSYGDSYEQYF. DNA of the CDR3: TGTGCCAGCAGTTATGGGGACAGCTACGAGCAGTACTTC.

The V and J genes are TRBV7-2 and TRBJ1-1; maybe TRBD1 (5 bases). CDR3 length: 15 amino acids. Germline V lookup: CDR1 SGHTA, CDR2 FQGNSA. Trimming left V 5 bases short and J 1 base short, with 14 bases between. The CDR3, as DNA: TGTGCCAGCAGCCCCCGGACACGATCGAACACTGAAGCTTTCTTT. Residues: CASSPRTRSNTEAFF.

The chain is built from TRBV7-8 and TRBJ1-1; possible D gene TRBD1, 5 bases. The CDR3 totals 13 residues. V was shortened by 0 bases and J by 6 bases, with 8 bases between the two germline ends. Germline V lookup: CDR1 SGHVS, CDR2 FQNEAQ. As DNA, the CDR3 is TGTGCCAGCAGCTTAGCGGGGACGCCTGAAGCTTTCTTT. This codes for CASSLAGTPEAFF.

The V and J genes are TRBV29-1 and TRBJ2-7, with 11 bases aligning to TRBD2. Trimming took 7 bases from V and 3 from J; bases not matched to a gene: 2. Germline V gene sequence: CDR1 SQVTM, CDR2 ANQGSEA. The CDR3 totals 12 residues. DNA for the CDR3: TGCAGCGCCGGGACTAGCGGCTACGAGCAGTACTTC. This translates into CSAGTSGYEQYF.

The chain has TRBV18 and TRBJ2-5; D remains ambiguous. The V gene's germline CDR1 is KGHSH and CDR2 LQKENI. This CDR3 is built from 15 residues. Trimming left V 4 bases short and J 4 bases short, with 16 bases between. CDR3 bases: TGTGCCAGCTCACAGATGATGGCCCCCACAGAGACCCAGTACTTC. Its protein is CASSQMMAPTETQYF.

The chain uses TRBV5-1 and TRBJ1-3, with D maybe TRBD1 (5 bases). CDR1 and CDR2 from the germline V gene are SGHRS and YFSETQ. The CDR3 contains 14 residues. Trimming left V 4 bases short and J 0 bases short, with 8 bases between. CDR3 region: CASSPRDSGNTIYF. In nucleotides, the CDR3 is TGCGCCAGCAGCCCCAGGGACTCTGGAAACACCATATATTTT.

The chain links TRBV5-1 to TRBJ1-1; the D gene is possibly TRBD1 (5 bases). V dropped 4 bases and J dropped 3 bases, with 22 bases sitting between them. From germline, CDR1 is SGHRS and CDR2 YFSETQ. The CDR3 runs to 17 residues. In DNA, the CDR3 is TGCGCCAGCAGCCCCTCTCGGCAGGGCAACTGGGACACTGAAGCTTTCTTT. Protein: CASSPSRQGNWDTEAFF.

The CDR3 here is CASSQTWQSTDTQYF. CDR3 bases: TGCGCCAGCAGCCAAACCTGGCAGAGCACAGATACGCAGTATTTT. The chain is built from TRBV4-3 and TRBJ2-3; no firm D call. Germline-derived CDR1 and CDR2 are LGHNA and YSLEER. There are 15 residues in the CDR3. Trimming stripped 2 bases from V and 0 bases from J, with 9 bases between.

The chain combines TRBV9 with TRBJ2-3, with 9 bases fitting TRBD1. CDR3 length equals 14 residues. Per the germline V gene, CDR1 is SGDLS and CDR2 is YYNGEE. Germline trimming cut 4 bases from V and 5 bases from J; bases unmatched to any gene: 5. CDR3 protein: CASSIGQGLDTQYF. The DNA of the CDR3 is TGTGCCAGCAGCATCGGACAGGGGCTAGATACGCAGTATTTT.